These 21 T cell receptor beta chains were sequenced from one sample in a study of T cell repertoires in cytomegalovirus infection. TCRdb used MiXCR to reprocess the reads, holding one entry per CDR3 protein. The sample lists 450,000 to 550,000 distinct CDR3 sequences, 16% seen once, with approximately 24% in the top ten. Sample: CD8+ T cells from PBMCs. The source of these receptors is a human donor in good health (CMV status not recorded). Some clones in this sample may be carry-over from other donors' samples.

In its sample, this clonotype was seen many times. The V call is TRBV2, the J call TRBJ1-1; D remains unclear. The germline gives CDR1 SNHLY, CDR2 FYNNEI. The CDR3 runs to 15 residues. Deletions cut 1 base from V and 3 bases from J, with 12 bases between. The CDR3 here is CASSEGDNRDTEAFF. The CDR3 coding sequence is TGTGCCAGCAGTGAAGGTGACAACCGGGACACTGAAGCTTTCTTT.

This clonotype came up a few times. The chain employs TRBV4-2 and TRBJ2-3; TRBD2 matches 8 bases. Unmatched junction bases numbered 9, after V lost 0 bases and J lost 4 bases. This CDR3 is built from 17 residues. Germline CDR1 LGHNA, CDR2 YNFKEQ. Here the CDR3 reads CASSQDAQREWPDTQYF. CDR3 nucleotide sequence: TGTGCCAGCAGCCAAGATGCCCAGCGGGAGTGGCCAGATACGCAGTATTTT.

This clonotype was observed a few times. The genes are TRBV9 and TRBJ2-1; TRBD2 aligns across 9 bases. This CDR3 has 18 amino acids. The V and J ends lost 0 bases and 1 base, in that order; junction bases with no gene match: 8. Germline CDR1 is SGDLS and CDR2 is YYNGEE. The DNA of the CDR3 is TGTGCCAGCAGCGTAGCTACTAAGGCGGGAGGGTCCTACAATGAGCAGTTCTTC. It codes for CASSVATKAGGSYNEQFF.

The chain uses TRBV9 and TRBJ1-4, with TRBD1 identical over 7 bases. This CDR3 region has 14 residues. V dropped 3 bases and J dropped 8; count of bases not matched to a gene: 7. The germline CDR1 and CDR2 sequences are SGDLS and YYNGEE. DNA for the CDR3: TGTGCCAGCAGCGGTCCAGGGGGATCCGAAAAACTGTTTTTT. This translates into CASSGPGGSEKLFF.

In its sample, this clonotype was seen many times. The chain has TRBV7-2 and TRBJ2-7; 11 bases line up with TRBD2. Germline CDR1 reads SGHTA; CDR2 reads FQGNSA. This CDR3 region has 15 residues. After removal of 2 bases from V and 0 bases from J, the junction contained 0 bases not matched to a gene. DNA of the CDR3: TGTGCCAGCAGCTTAACTAGCGGGAGCTCCTACGAGCAGTACTTC. This codes for CASSLTSGSSYEQYF.

This clonotype was detected ten times or more. V and J are TRBV7-8 and TRBJ2-7; D ambiguous. Germline V CDR1 and CDR2: SGHVS, FQNEAQ. Trimming pared 7 bases from V and 2 bases from J, leaving 12 bases between. The CDR3 consists of 13 residues. DNA of the CDR3: TGTGCCAGCACTTCGGTGGAAACCTACGAGCAGTACTTC. Translating it yields CASTSVETYEQYF. Combining the CDR3 with reference TRBV7-8 and TRBJ2-7 gives the whole variable domain GAGVSQSPRYKVAKRGQDVALRCDPISGHVSLFWYQQALGQGPEFLTYFQNEAQLDKSGLPSDRFFAERPEGSVSTLKIQRTQQEDSAVYLCASTSVETYEQYFGPGTRLTVT.

This clonotype was found a few times. The genes are TRBV29-1 and TRBJ1-1; tentatively, D is TRBD1 (6 bases). Germline CDR1 SQVTM, CDR2 ANQGSEA. The CDR3 is made up of 13 amino acids. V was trimmed by 8 bases and J by 4 bases, leaving 17 bases between them. CDR3 sequence: CSPEAGEGTEAFF. The CDR3 region has the DNA TGCAGCCCCGAGGCAGGGGAGGGCACTGAAGCTTTCTTT.

This clonotype came up many times. This chain connects TRBV12-3 or TRBV12-4 to TRBJ2-5; TRBD2 is a possible D gene (7 bases). CDR3 length: 12 residues. Between the trimmed V and J ends, which lost 8 bases and 5 bases, there was a span of 12 bases. The CDR3 protein is CASGGARETQYF. For the CDR3, the DNA is TGTGCCAGCGGGGGGGCCAGGGAGACCCAGTACTTC.

This chain joins TRBV2 and TRBJ2-1, with D perhaps matching TRBD1 (6 bases). CDR1 is SNHLY, CDR2 FYNNEI, per germline. V was shortened by 6 bases and J by 6 bases, with 15 bases between the two germline ends. The CDR3 totals 14 residues. In DNA, the CDR3 is TGTGCCAGCAGCGGCCCGGGACACCGCAATGAGCAGTTCTTC. Translating it yields CASSGPGHRNEQFF.

Only a few counts were recorded for this clonotype. At one of its ends the junction is not consistent with the germline gene, which may arise from a read error. The CDR3 nucleotides are TGTGCCAGCAGGAGATTACCCGACATTAACCATGGCTACACCTTC. It encodes CASRRLPDINHGYTF. The rearrangement uses TRBV12-3 or TRBV12-4 and TRBJ1-2; D not resolved. The CDR3 is 15 residues long.

This clonotype was observed a few times. V is TRBV4-1 and J is TRBJ2-1; unclear D gene. The CDR3 loop spans 14 amino acids. Germline assignment: CDR1 MGHRA and CDR2 YSYEKL. Trimming shortened V by 0 bases and J by 3 bases, and 6 bases separated the two germline ends. CDR3 DNA sequence: TGCGCCAGCAGCCAAGATAAAGACTACAATGAGCAGTTCTTC. Protein product: CASSQDKDYNEQFF.

This clonotype was observed at least ten times. This chain joins TRBV7-9 and TRBJ1-2; the D is unclear. Germline CDR1 SEHNR, CDR2 FQNEAQ (reference sequence). This CDR3 comprises 11 residues. V was pared by 6 bases and J by 4 bases, with 6 bases between. The CDR3 coding sequence is TGTGCCAGCAGGCTTGCCTATGGCTACACCTTC. The encoded protein is CASRLAYGYTF.

This chain links TRBV28 with TRBJ1-5; D not resolved. Germline V gives CDR1 MDHEN, CDR2 SYDVKM. The CDR3 is made up of 15 amino acids. Between the trimmed V and J ends, which lost 2 bases and 0 bases, there was a span of 8 bases. Here the CDR3 DNA reads TGTGCCAGCAGTTTAGGTCACCTTAGCAATCAGCCCCAGCATTTT. This gives the protein CASSLGHLSNQPQHF.

This clonotype was detected many times. This chain connects TRBV28 to TRBJ1-5; 7 bases map to TRBD1. Unmatched junction bases numbered 7, after V lost 7 bases and J lost 7 bases. The CDR3 spans 13 residues. CDR1 is MDHEN, CDR2 SYDVKM, per germline. The CDR3: CASTEGARQPQHF. The DNA of the CDR3 is TGTGCCAGCACCGAGGGGGCCCGCCAGCCCCAGCATTTT. The variable domain in full, with the rest retrieved from reference TRBV28 and TRBJ1-5, is DVKVTQSSRYLVKRTGEKVFLECVQDMDHENMFWYRQDPGLGLRLIYFSYDVKMKEKGDIPEGYSVSREKKERFSLILESASTNQTSMYLCASTEGARQPQHFGDGTRLSIL.

CDR3 in DNA: TGTGCCAGCAGCACACTATTAGAGGAAATAGACTATGGCTACACCTTC. Translated, it gives CASSTLLEEIDYGYTF. The V call is TRBV7-6, the J call TRBJ1-2, with no clear D. The CDR3 extends over 16 amino acids. V was cut by 5 bases and J by 3 bases, with 19 bases left in between. CDR1 is SGHVS, CDR2 FNYEAQ, per germline. The variable domain in full, with the rest retrieved from reference TRBV7-6 and TRBJ1-2, is GAGVSQSPRYKVTKRGQDVALRCDPISGHVSLYWYRQALGQGPEFLTYFNYEAQQDKSGLPNDRFSAERPEGSISTLTIQRTEQRDSAMYRCASSTLLEEIDYGYTFGSGTRLTVV.

This rearrangement joins TRBV5-4 to TRBJ2-7; 8 bases are shared with TRBD1. Germline assignment: CDR1 SGHNT and CDR2 YYREEE (reference sequence). This CDR3 spans 14 amino acids. The junction had 8 bases not matched to a gene; V was cut back by 4 bases and J by 5 bases. The CDR3 nucleotides read TGTGCCAGCAGCCGCGACAGGGGTAGCGACGAGCAGTACTTC. Amino acids: CASSRDRGSDEQYF.

The rearrangement joins TRBV5-1 to TRBJ1-1; D might be TRBD1 (6 bases). Looked up from germline, CDR1 is SGHRS and CDR2 is YFSETQ. This CDR3 has 14 amino acids. V was clipped by 0 bases and J by 7 bases, with 13 bases between them. The DNA for the CDR3 is TGCGCCAGCAGCTTGGAAGGGGGGCATGATGAAGCTTTCTTT. Residues: CASSLEGGHDEAFF.

This clonotype has a count of ten or more. This chain's CDR3 is CSVEVQGKPSGNTIYF. As DNA, the CDR3 is TGCAGCGTTGAAGTCCAGGGGAAACCGTCTGGAAACACCATATATTTT. The chain combines TRBV29-1 with TRBJ1-3; tentatively, D is TRBD1 (6 bases). Germline V gives CDR1 SQVTM, CDR2 ANQGSEA. The length of the CDR3 is 16 residues. Trimming left V 1 base short and J 1 base short, with 14 bases between.

This clonotype was observed a handful of times. The chain links TRBV19 to TRBJ1-4; TRBD1 is a possible D gene (5 bases). The CDR3 contains 19 residues. Looked up from germline, CDR1 is LNHDA and CDR2 is SQIVND (reference sequence). V lost 3 bases to trimming and J lost 0 bases, with 20 bases between them. The chain's CDR3 is CASSIEDDSHIATNEKLFF. Written as DNA, the CDR3 is TGTGCCAGTAGTATCGAGGACGACAGCCATATTGCAACTAATGAAAAACTGTTTTTT.

The sample holds many counts of this clonotype. The V gene is TRBV7-3, the J gene TRBJ1-6, with 9 bases lining up with TRBD1. Germline-derived CDR1 and CDR2 are SGHTA and FQGTGA. The CDR3 runs to 15 residues. J lost 6 bases, V lost 5 bases, and 5 bases had no gene match. CDR3 DNA: TGTGCCAGCAGCATAGGGACAGGGATTAATTCACCCCTCCACTTT. Translating gives CASSIGTGINSPLHF.

This clonotype has a count of ten or more. V usage is TRBV6-1 and J usage is TRBJ1-2, with 7 bases identical to TRBD1. Germline V gene lookup returns CDR1 MNHNS and CDR2 SASEGT. The CDR3 extends over 17 amino acids. V was pared by 8 bases and J by 0 bases, with 15 bases of the junction left unmatched. The CDR3 DNA sequence: TGTGCCAGCGGAGGGGGCATGGACGTGATTCCTAACTATGGCTACACCTTC. Translating it yields CASGGGMDVIPNYGYTF.